One and the same sample provided the 27 T cell receptor beta chains below, sequenced in a study of early T cells in non-severe SARS-CoV-2 infection. TCRdb reanalysed the 5' RACE reads using MiXCR and keeps one entry per CDR3 protein. This sample has 100,000 to 150,000 distinct CDR3 sequences, with 14% to 15% found just once. The specimen sequenced was whole blood. The source of these receptors is an adult who was a healthcare worker with PCR-confirmed SARS-CoV-2 infection or an uninfected control (not recorded which).

This clonotype was seen a few times. The chain is built from TRBV29-1 and TRBJ1-4; D call uncertain. Trimming took off 4 bases at V and 6 bases at J, with 9 bases between the two ends. The germline V gene has CDR1 SQVTM and CDR2 ANQGSEA. This CDR3 comprises 12 residues. CDR3: CSVVLADEKLFF. The CDR3 DNA is TGCAGCGTTGTCTTGGCGGATGAAAAACTGTTTTTT. Drawing the rest from reference TRBV29-1 and TRBJ1-4, the complete variable domain is SAVISQKPSRDICQRGTSLTIQCQVDSQVTMMFWYRQQPGQSLTLIATANQGSEATYESGFVIDKFPISRPNLTFSTLTVSNMSPEDSSIYLCSVVLADEKLFFGSGTQLSVL.

This clonotype has more than one count but fewer than ten. V is TRBV25-1 and J is TRBJ2-3; D unresolved. Germline V lookup: CDR1 MGHDK, CDR2 SYGVNS. This CDR3 is 13 amino acids long. The V gene lost 2 bases and the J gene lost 4 bases, with 7 bases spanning the gap. The CDR3 DNA is TGTGCCAGCAGTGAACGGTGGGCAGATACGCAGTATTTT. Translation: CASSERWADTQYF.

This clonotype showed up many times. This rearrangement joins TRBV12-3 or TRBV12-4 to TRBJ1-2; 9 nucleotides agree with TRBD1. The CDR3 is made up of 14 amino acids. With 3 bases clipped from V and 4 bases from J, the junction kept 3 bases outside the gene matches. The CDR3 region is CASSLGQGFYGYTF. In nucleotides, the CDR3 is TGTGCCAGCAGTTTGGGACAGGGCTTCTATGGCTACACCTTC.

This clonotype was seen ten or more times. V gene TRBV5-5 combines with J gene TRBJ1-6; D is ambiguous. The CDR3 is 18 amino acids. Trimming took off 1 base at V and 1 base at J, with 15 bases between the two ends. Germline CDR1 and CDR2: SGHKS and YYEKEE (reference sequence). CDR3 residues: CASSLSSTGWSYNSPLHF. Here the CDR3 DNA reads TGTGCCAGCAGCTTGTCATCCACGGGTTGGTCCTATAATTCACCCCTCCACTTT.

CDR3 sequence reads: CASSPGLTTGELFF. CDR3 DNA sequence: TGTGCCAGCTCACCGGGACTGACCACCGGGGAGCTGTTTTTT. The chain recombines TRBV18 with TRBJ2-2; D perhaps matches TRBD2 (6 bases). The CDR3 sequence is 14 residues long. V was shortened by 3 bases and J by 4 bases, with 9 bases between the two germline ends. CDR1 KGHSH and CDR2 LQKENI come from the germline V gene. The full variable domain, in which reference TRBV18 and TRBJ2-2 provide the parts outside the CDR3, is NAGVMQNPRHLVRRRGQEARLRCSPMKGHSHVYWYRQLPEEGLKFMVYLQKENIIDESGMPKERFSAEFPKEGPSILRIQQVVRGDSAAYFCASSPGLTTGELFFGEGSRLTVL.

The chain joins TRBV9 to TRBJ1-2; perhaps TRBD1 as D (5 bases). Per germline, CDR1 SGDLS and CDR2 YYNGEE. V was cut by 0 bases and J by 3 bases, with 9 bases left in between. The CDR3 is made up of 14 amino acids. The CDR3 protein is CASSVGRGDYGYTF. The CDR3 bases are TGTGCCAGCAGCGTAGGGAGAGGGGACTATGGCTACACCTTC. Looking up the rest from reference TRBV9 and TRBJ1-2 gives the full variable domain: DSGVTQTPKHLITATGQRVTLRCSPRSGDLSVYWYQQSLDQGLQFLIQYYNGEERAKGNILERFSAQQFPDLHSELNLSSLELGDSALYFCASSVGRGDYGYTFGSGTRLTVV.

The chain recombines TRBV4-1 with TRBJ2-7; 7 bases agree with TRBD1. With 0 bases clipped from V and 9 bases from J, the junction kept 11 bases outside the gene matches. CDR1 is MGHRA and CDR2 is YSYEKL in the germline V gene. CDR3 size: 15 residues. The CDR3 region is CASSQDQGGAGGQYF. CDR3 nucleotide sequence: TGCGCCAGCAGCCAAGATCAAGGGGGCGCAGGCGGGCAGTACTTC.

This sequence joins TRBV12-3 or TRBV12-4 and TRBJ2-3; D remains unclear. V was cut by 4 bases and J by 5 bases, with 10 bases left in between. The CDR3 has 13 residues. The CDR3 DNA reads TGTGCCAGCAGTTCCCACAGCGAAGATACGCAGTATTTT. Its translation: CASSSHSEDTQYF.

This clonotype was seen a handful of times. This chain joins TRBV20-1 and TRBJ1-6; D call uncertain. Germline CDR1 DFQATT, CDR2 SNEGSKA (reference sequence). Trimming pared 3 bases from V and 9 bases from J, leaving 15 bases between. The length of the CDR3 is 14 residues. DNA of the CDR3: TGCAGTGCTAGTAAGGGATTAGAGGCTTCACCCCTCCACTTT. Translated, it gives CSASKGLEASPLHF.

The rearrangement uses TRBV12-3 or TRBV12-4 and TRBJ2-2; D is unclear. The CDR3 spans 13 residues. Trimming removed 3 bases from V and 6 bases from J, with 8 bases in between. The CDR3 DNA sequence: TGTGCCAGCAGTTTTAAGGGTTCCGGGGAGCTGTTTTTT. It codes for CASSFKGSGELFF.

J is TRBJ2-7 and V is TRBV29-1, with D possibly matching TRBD1 (6 bases). Germline CDR1 is SQVTM and CDR2 is ANQGSEA. The CDR3 consists of 14 residues. V was trimmed by 6 bases and J by 0 bases, leaving 15 bases between them. CDR3 in DNA: TGCAGCGTCACTACAGACAGGAACTCCTACGAGCAGTACTTC. Translation: CSVTTDRNSYEQYF.

This clonotype was detected a few times. The chain's CDR3 is CASSGGAEYEQYF. The CDR3, as DNA: TGTGCCAGCTCAGGCGGGGCAGAGTACGAGCAGTACTTC. The V call is TRBV18, the J call TRBJ2-7, with a weak D call TRBD2 (6 bases). Trimming left V 5 bases short and J 4 bases short, with 12 bases between. Per the germline V gene, CDR1 is KGHSH and CDR2 is LQKENI. The length of the CDR3 is 13 residues.

This clonotype was counted many times. The V gene is TRBV5-1, the J gene TRBJ2-7; D might be TRBD2 (5 bases). Germline CDR1 is SGHRS and CDR2 is YFSETQ. This CDR3 region has 19 residues. Trimming left V 1 base short and J 6 bases short, with 29 bases between. The CDR3: CASSLRRTAPDAGLTEQYF. DNA for the CDR3: TGCGCCAGCAGCTTGCGGAGGACGGCTCCGGACGCGGGCCTTACCGAGCAGTACTTC.

The gene calls are TRBV5-1 and TRBJ1-5; 7 bases map to TRBD1. Germline V gene data show CDR1 as SGHRS and CDR2 as YFSETQ. The CDR3 is 15 amino acids. V lost 5 bases, J lost 3 bases, and 8 bases stayed unmatched. The CDR3 spells CASSETGTFNQPQHF. CDR3 sequence (DNA): TGCGCCAGCAGTGAGACAGGGACCTTCAATCAGCCCCAGCATTTT.

The chain links TRBV7-9 to TRBJ2-1; D not certain. CDR1 and CDR2 (germline): SEHNR, FQNEAQ (reference sequence). The V and J ends lost 5 bases and 10 bases respectively, with 15 bases between them. This CDR3 is 13 amino acids long. In DNA form, the CDR3 reads TGTGCCAGCAGCCACCTCCGCACGCCGGAGCAGTTCTTC. It specifies CASSHLRTPEQFF.

The chain joins TRBV10-3 to TRBJ2-3; D perhaps matches TRBD1 (6 bases). Germline V lookup: CDR1 ENHRY, CDR2 SYGVKD. Trimming stripped 1 base from V and 4 bases from J, with 12 bases between. The CDR3 consists of 15 residues. Here the CDR3 reads CAISELQGDADTQYF. Here the CDR3 DNA reads TGTGCCATCAGTGAGTTACAGGGAGATGCAGATACGCAGTATTTT.

A note on this clonotype: This clone may be a read error of a much larger clone one base away. This CDR3 is CSAAVGSSSGNTIYF. DNA for the CDR3: TGCAGTGCCGCCGTAGGGTCCTCCTCTGGAAACACCATATATTTT. The rearrangement uses TRBV20-1 and TRBJ1-3, with D unresolved. This CDR3 spans 15 amino acids. Looked up from germline, CDR1 is DFQATT and CDR2 is SNEGSKA (reference sequence). V was cut by 6 bases and J by 0 bases, with 15 bases left in between.

V gene TRBV20-1 combines with J gene TRBJ2-7; no reliable D call. The CDR3 consists of 11 residues. Between the trimmed V and J ends, which lost 3 bases and 2 bases, there was a span of 5 bases. Per the germline V gene, CDR1 is DFQATT and CDR2 is SNEGSKA (reference sequence). CDR3 protein: CSASKTYEQYF. The CDR3 nucleotides are TGCAGTGCTAGTAAGACCTACGAGCAGTACTTC.

This clonotype showed up many times. The CDR3 region is CASQPTPSTVTEQYF. CDR3 sequence (DNA): TGTGCCAGTCAACCCACTCCTTCGACAGTCACCGAGCAGTACTTC. The rearrangement links TRBV27 to TRBJ2-7; D perhaps matches TRBD1 (5 bases). Germline V gives CDR1 MNHEY, CDR2 SMNVEV (reference sequence). The CDR3 spans 15 residues. Trimming shortened V by 9 bases and J by 6 bases, and 24 bases separated the two germline ends.

This clonotype has at least ten counts. The chain recombines TRBV7-2 with TRBJ1-1; 7 bases are a match to TRBD1. V shed 4 bases and J 3 bases; nucleotides not matched to a gene: 8. This CDR3 is 15 amino acids long. CDR1 and CDR2 (germline): SGHTA, FQGNSA. CDR3 DNA: TGTGCCAGCAGCTCGACAGGGAGGGGACACACTGAAGCTTTCTTT. It specifies CASSSTGRGHTEAFF.

The chain links TRBV7-6 to TRBJ1-5, with D maybe TRBD1 (5 bases). Germline CDR1 reads SGHVS; CDR2 reads FNYEAQ. The ends were cut back, 5 bases at V and 4 bases at J, with 12 bases in the middle. This CDR3 contains 14 residues. The CDR3 spells CASSRGGFNQPQHF. The CDR3 DNA sequence: TGTGCCAGCAGCCGGGGGGGTTTTAATCAGCCCCAGCATTTT. Complete variable domain (other parts from reference TRBV7-6 and TRBJ1-5): GAGVSQSPRYKVTKRGQDVALRCDPISGHVSLYWYRQALGQGPEFLTYFNYEAQQDKSGLPNDRFSAERPEGSISTLTIQRTEQRDSAMYRCASSRGGFNQPQHFGDGTRLSIL.

This chain links TRBV12-3 or TRBV12-4 with TRBJ2-3; TRBD1 might be the D (5 bases). The CDR3 length is 14 residues. V lost 3 bases and J 5 bases, leaving 12 bases between the germline ends. CDR3 loop: CASSFDSAKDTQYF. For the CDR3, the DNA is TGTGCCAGCAGTTTTGACAGCGCCAAAGATACGCAGTATTTT.

This clonotype was seen once. V is TRBV20-1 and J is TRBJ1-5; perhaps TRBD1 as D (6 bases). V lost 6 bases and J 2 bases, leaving 8 bases between the germline ends. The CDR3 loop spans 12 amino acids. Germline lookup yields CDR1 DFQATT and CDR2 SNEGSKA (reference sequence). The CDR3 nucleotides are TGCAGTGCCAGGACAGGCAATCAGCCCCAGCATTTT. Translation gives CSARTGNQPQHF.

V usage is TRBV20-1 and J usage is TRBJ2-7; 9 bases line up with TRBD1. Germline-derived CDR1 and CDR2 are DFQATT and SNEGSKA (reference sequence). This CDR3 has 14 residues. Unmatched junction bases numbered 9, after V lost 5 bases and J lost 4 bases. The CDR3 nucleotides are TGCAGTGCTTCTACAGGGGGCGGGATTTACGAGCAGTACTTC. Its protein is CSASTGGGIYEQYF.

V is TRBV11-2 and J is TRBJ1-2; D gene uncertain. The CDR3 is 14 amino acids. Trimming cost V 4 bases and J 1 base, with 10 bases left between them. Germline CDR1 and CDR2: SGHAT and FQNNGV. The CDR3 sequence is CASSSLTVNYGYTF. The CDR3 region has the DNA TGTGCCAGCAGCTCCTTAACAGTTAACTATGGCTACACCTTC. Full variable domain (outside the CDR3, taken from reference TRBV11-2 and TRBJ1-2): EAGVAQSPRYKIIEKRQSVAFWCNPISGHATLYWYQQILGQGPKLLIQFQNNGVVDDSQLPKDRFSAERLKGVDSTLKIQPAKLEDSAVYLCASSSLTVNYGYTFGSGTRLTVV.

The rearrangement links TRBV5-4 to TRBJ1-6; 7 bases match TRBD1. The CDR3 totals 14 residues. Germline-derived CDR1 and CDR2 are SGHNT and YYREEE (reference sequence). Losses at the gene ends were 7 bases for V and 9 bases for J; bases not matched to a gene: 10. The DNA of the CDR3 is TGTGCCAGCGCATCAGTGGGACAGCCTTCACCCCTCCACTTT. Encoded protein: CASASVGQPSPLHF.

This clonotype turned up a few times. V usage is TRBV7-8 and J usage is TRBJ2-7; D remains unclear. The V gene lost 7 bases and the J gene lost 2 bases, with 15 bases spanning the gap. CDR3 size: 14 residues. Germline V lookup: CDR1 SGHVS, CDR2 FQNEAQ. The CDR3 protein is CASTTRLTTYEQYF. CDR3 nucleotide sequence: TGTGCCAGCACCACGCGACTCACTACCTACGAGCAGTACTTC.